Presented here are 19 T cell receptor beta chains from one specimen sequenced in a study of CD8 T cells in ankylosing spondylitis. Using its own MiXCR run on the 5' RACE reads, TCRdb lists one record per CDR3 protein. The table records under 450,000 distinct CDR3 sequences, around 20% of them present only once. Sequencing was performed on blood, either unsorted or a sorted T cell fraction (not recorded which). The receptors were gathered from a male donor with ankylosing spondylitis or in good health (not recorded which).

A few counts support this clonotype. Written as DNA, the CDR3 is TGCGCCAGCAGCCAAGAGGTCAGGGACGCCTACGAGCAGTACTTC. Amino acids: CASSQEVRDAYEQYF. The chain is built from TRBV4-1 and TRBJ2-7, with D perhaps given as TRBD1 or TRBD2 (5 bases each). The germline V gene encodes CDR1 MGHRA and CDR2 YSYEKL. The CDR3 consists of 15 residues. The germline V and J ends were trimmed by 0 bases and 2 bases, with 11 bases remaining between them.

This clonotype was seen only a few times. This sequence joins TRBV12-3 or TRBV12-4 and TRBJ1-6; TRBD1 matches 8 bases. The V gene end was trimmed by 7 bases and the J gene end by 9 bases; junction bases not matched to a gene: 5. This CDR3 comprises 13 residues. For the CDR3, the DNA is TGTGCCAGCAATCAACAGGGGGGTTCACCCCTCCACTTT. As protein: CASNQQGGSPLHF.

Comment on this clonotype: A much larger clone differs from this one at a single base, so this may be a read error. CDR3 coding DNA: TGTGCCAGCAGCGTATGGTCAGGGAAAACAGATACGCAGTATTTT. It yields the protein CASSVWSGKTDTQYF. The chain combines TRBV9 with TRBJ2-3; weak D call: TRBD1 (5 bases). Germline-derived CDR1 and CDR2 are SGDLS and YYNGEE. The CDR3 loop spans 15 amino acids. V was clipped by 1 base and J by 3 bases, with 12 bases between them.

This chain uses TRBV4-1 with TRBJ1-1, with a possible D match to TRBD1 (5 bases). There are 14 residues in the CDR3. Looked up from germline, CDR1 is MGHRA and CDR2 is YSYEKL. Trimming removed 4 bases at V and 5 bases at J, with 14 bases between. CDR3 coding DNA: TGCGCCAGCAGCCCAACGGGGACGGGGACTGAAGCTTTCTTT. Protein product: CASSPTGTGTEAFF.

In its sample, this clonotype was seen a few times. The rearrangement links TRBV9 to TRBJ2-7; the match to TRBD1 covers 10 bases. With V trimmed by 3 bases and J by 5 bases, 5 bases remained unmatched. This CDR3 is 14 amino acids long. Germline V gene lookup returns CDR1 SGDLS and CDR2 YYNGEE. The CDR3: CASSDGDRGHEQYF. CDR3 nucleotide sequence: TGTGCCAGCAGCGACGGGGACAGGGGACACGAGCAGTACTTC.

This chain connects TRBV19 to TRBJ2-1; D not resolved. Germline-derived CDR1 and CDR2 are LNHDA and SQIVND (reference sequence). V was trimmed by 1 base and J by 5 bases, leaving 9 bases between them. The CDR3 extends over 14 amino acids. The CDR3 DNA sequence: TGTGCCAGTAGTATAGGTTCAGGAGACAATGAGCAGTTCTTC. Translation: CASSIGSGDNEQFF.

The rearrangement links TRBV12-3 or TRBV12-4 to TRBJ1-5; D gene uncertain. The CDR3 totals 14 residues. Trimming cost V 3 bases and J 9 bases, with 15 bases left between them. CDR3 in DNA: TGTGCCAGCAGTTTGGTAATGGGCTATCTGCCCCAGCATTTT. This translates into CASSLVMGYLPQHF.

This clonotype was seen ten or more times. V is TRBV29-1 and J is TRBJ1-2; D is unresolved. The germline V and J ends were trimmed by 6 bases and 5 bases, with 25 bases remaining between them. CDR3 length: 16 residues. Germline V CDR1 and CDR2: SQVTM, ANQGSEA. The CDR3 sequence: CSVENPRGRQYYGYTF. The CDR3 DNA reads as TGCAGCGTAGAAAACCCACGGGGAAGGCAATATTATGGCTACACCTTC.

There are a few counts of this clonotype. The gene calls are TRBV14 and TRBJ2-7; the D is unclear. Germline CDR1 is SGHDN and CDR2 is FVKESK. The CDR3 covers 16 residues. Trimming removed 0 bases from V and 0 bases from J, with 12 bases in between. The CDR3 is CASSQDFEYPSYEQYF. Here the CDR3 DNA reads TGTGCCAGCAGCCAAGATTTTGAGTATCCCTCCTACGAGCAGTACTTC.

The chain links TRBV20-1 to TRBJ2-7; weak D call: TRBD1 (7 bases). Germline CDR1 reads DFQATT; CDR2 reads SNEGSKA (reference sequence). The ends were cut back, 1 base at V and 0 bases at J, with 13 bases in the middle. The length of the CDR3 is 15 residues. Here the CDR3 DNA reads TGCAGTGCTAGAGCCAGGGGGGACATCTCCTACGAGCAGTACTTC. This gives the protein CSARARGDISYEQYF.

V usage is TRBV7-9 and J usage is TRBJ2-2; D tentatively fits TRBD1 or TRBD2 (5 bases each). Deletions cut 0 bases from V and 3 bases from J, with 14 bases between. Germline assignment: CDR1 SEHNR and CDR2 FQNEAQ (reference sequence). The CDR3 has 17 amino acids. CDR3 nucleotide sequence: TGTGCCAGCAGCTTAGCTCTCGGGATAGGGGACACCGGGGAGCTGTTTTTT. Its protein product is CASSLALGIGDTGELFF. The whole variable domain, filled in from reference TRBV7-9 and TRBJ2-2, reads DTGVSQNPRHKITKRGQNVTFRCDPISEHNRLYWYRQTLGQGPEFLTYFQNEAQLEKSRLLSDRFSAERPKGSFSTLEIQRTEQGDSAMYLCASSLALGIGDTGELFFGEGSRLTVL.

DNA of the CDR3: TGTGCCAGCAACAACTGGGAGGGAATGGAGCAGTACTTC. Encoded protein: CASNNWEGMEQYF. This chain joins TRBV7-9 and TRBJ2-7; TRBD2 matches at 7 bases. Per the germline V gene, CDR1 is SEHNR and CDR2 is FQNEAQ (reference sequence). CDR3 length: 13 residues. Trimming removed 7 bases from V and 7 bases from J; junction bases left unmatched: 10.

Many counts were recorded for this clonotype. The V gene is TRBV5-1, the J gene TRBJ2-3; D possibly uses TRBD1 or TRBD2 (6 bases each). CDR1 is SGHRS and CDR2 is YFSETQ in the germline V gene. The CDR3 consists of 17 residues. V lost 3 bases to trimming and J lost 0 bases, with 17 bases between them. The CDR3 nucleotides are TGCGCCAGCAGCTCCCTCTTCGGGGGCTATAGCACAGATACGCAGTATTTT. It codes for CASSSLFGGYSTDTQYF.

J is TRBJ2-5 and V is TRBV6-5, with D tentatively TRBD1 (5 bases). CDR1 MNHEY and CDR2 SVGAGI come from the germline V gene. This CDR3 comprises 14 residues. V gave up 2 bases and J gave up 2 bases, with 9 bases separating them. The CDR3 spells CASSYRTPQETQYF. CDR3 bases: TGTGCCAGCAGTTACCGGACACCTCAAGAGACCCAGTACTTC.

This clonotype occurred a few times. The V and J genes are TRBV6-1 and TRBJ1-1; D is unresolved. The CDR3 runs to 13 residues. Germline V gene sequence: CDR1 MNHNS, CDR2 SASEGT. Deletions cut 5 bases from V and 5 bases from J, with 12 bases between. The CDR3: CASSTVGETEAFF. The CDR3 DNA reads TGTGCCAGCAGTACGGTGGGAGAAACTGAAGCTTTCTTT.

This clonotype was detected only a few times. For the CDR3, the DNA is TGTGCCATCGGGGCAGGGGCGGGCAATCAGCCCCAGCATTTT. It codes for CAIGAGAGNQPQHF. The chain recombines TRBV19 with TRBJ1-5; D might be TRBD1 (6 bases). The germline V gene encodes CDR1 LNHDA and CDR2 SQIVND (reference sequence). The CDR3 consists of 14 residues. Trimming shortened V by 10 bases and J by 2 bases, and 15 bases separated the two germline ends.

This clonotype was seen a handful of times. The chain links TRBV6-5 to TRBJ2-2; D may match TRBD1 or TRBD2 (5 bases each). Germline CDR1 reads MNHEY; CDR2 reads SVGAGI. V was trimmed by 2 bases and J by 6 bases, leaving 10 bases between them. This CDR3 is built from 14 residues. The CDR3 region is CASSYGGGPGELFF. The CDR3 region has the DNA TGTGCCAGCAGTTACGGGGGTGGGCCCGGGGAGCTGTTTTTT.

This clonotype was observed a handful of times. The chain employs TRBV15 and TRBJ2-1, with a weak D call TRBD1 (6 bases). The CDR3 loop spans 13 amino acids. Germline CDR1 and CDR2: LNHNV and YYDKDF (reference sequence). V was pared by 1 base and J by 6 bases, with 7 bases between. CDR3 amino acids: CATSRVQGNEQFF. CDR3 DNA sequence: TGTGCCACCAGCAGAGTACAGGGCAATGAGCAGTTCTTC.

This clonotype occurred a few times. The chain couples TRBV9 to TRBJ2-5, with D possibly being TRBD1 (7 bases). V lost 0 bases, J lost 4 bases, and 13 bases lay in between. Germline-derived CDR1 and CDR2 are SGDLS and YYNGEE. This CDR3 is built from 15 residues. The CDR3 DNA follows: TGTGCCAGCAGCGTAGAGGCAGGGGGGAGAGAGACCCAGTACTTC. It is translated as CASSVEAGGRETQYF.